Shown below are 26 T cell receptor beta chains from a single sample sequenced in a study of blood T cells in healthy people across ages. Together with a sample-barcoded 5' primer, a J-beta primer mix was included in a second PCR lasting about 6 to 11 cycles. TCRdb independently ran MiXCR on the 5' RACE reads; one entry per CDR3 protein. The sample holds some 930,000 distinct CDR3 sequences; roughly 29% are singletons and the top ten take 10%. The same data also went into a second study, on T cells of mothers and their children.

The sequenced sample consisted of blood. The receptor set was obtained from a woman aged 40 to 50 in good health.

This chain connects TRBV11-1 to TRBJ2-1; 7 nucleotides line up with TRBD2. Germline V gene data show CDR1 as SGHAT and CDR2 as FQDESV (reference sequence). V lost 5 bases to trimming and J lost 5 bases; unmatched junction nucleotides: 12. CDR3 size: 16 residues. CDR3 sequence (DNA): TGTGCCAGCAGCGCCCAACGAGCGGGGCTCGACAATGAGCAGTTCTTC. The encoded protein is CASSAQRAGLDNEQFF.

This clonotype was detected only a few times. The chain recombines TRBV5-6 with TRBJ1-4; the D gene is possibly TRBD1 (5 bases). Germline V CDR1 and CDR2: SGHDT, YYEEEE. V lost 3 bases to trimming and J lost 8 bases, with 14 bases between them. CDR3 length: 14 amino acids. CDR3 in amino acids: CASSSTDVQEKLFF. The CDR3 DNA reads TGTGCCAGCAGCTCGACAGACGTCCAGGAAAAACTGTTTTTT.

About this clonotype itself: A much larger clone lies a single base off, so this may be a read error. The rearrangement uses TRBV27 and TRBJ2-5; the D gene is possibly TRBD1 (5 bases). V was clipped by 6 bases and J by 13 bases, with 24 bases between them. The germline CDR1 and CDR2 sequences are MNHEY and SMNVEV (reference sequence). This CDR3 comprises 14 residues. In nucleotides, the CDR3 is TGTGCCAGCAGCCCGGCGGCAGGGCGGAACGAGCGGTACTTC. Protein sequence: CASSPAAGRNERYF.

The chain employs TRBV20-1 and TRBJ2-1; TRBD1 agrees at 9 bases. The end of the DNA fits TRBJ2-7 better, so the J call may be wrong. In germline, CDR1 is DFQATT, CDR2 SNEGSKA (reference sequence). The CDR3 spans 15 residues. Here the CDR3 DNA reads TGCAGTGCTAGATCGACAGGGGGTGATTACAATGAGCAGTACTTC. Translation: CSARSTGGDYNEQYF.

This clonotype was seen only a few times. The chain links TRBV5-5 to TRBJ2-7; D may be TRBD2 (6 bases). In germline, CDR1 is SGHKS, CDR2 YYEKEE (reference sequence). Trimming pared 4 bases from V and 7 bases from J, leaving 18 bases between. The CDR3 totals 14 residues. The CDR3 loop is CASSLGGSTGEQYF. DNA of the CDR3: TGTGCCAGCAGCCTGGGGGGATCGACGGGGGAGCAGTACTTC.

The sample holds a few counts of this clonotype. A much larger clone lies a single base off, so this may be a read error. The chain uses TRBV4-2 and TRBJ2-7; possibly TRBD1 or TRBD2 for D (6 bases each). Germline V CDR1 and CDR2: LGHNA, YNFKEQ. The CDR3 length is 14 residues. V dropped 4 bases and J dropped 3 bases, with 13 bases sitting between them. The CDR3 sequence: CASSRGGTYYEQYF. The DNA for the CDR3 is TGTGCCAGCAGCCGAGGGGGGACATACTACGAGCAGTACTTC.

In the case of this clonotype: This sequence may be a read error, since a much larger clone differs from it by one base. The chain joins TRBV20-1 to TRBJ2-5; 9 nucleotides line up with TRBD2. In germline, CDR1 is DFQATT, CDR2 SNEGSKA (reference sequence). The V gene end was trimmed by 0 bases and the J gene end by 11 bases; junction bases not matched to a gene: 22. CDR3 size: 18 residues. The CDR3 reads CSARDEGGTSLLWSGQYF. The DNA for the CDR3 is TGCAGTGCTAGAGATGAAGGAGGGACTAGCTTATTGTGGTCTGGGCAGTACTTC.

In this sample, this clonotype turned up many times. The chain links TRBV11-1 to TRBJ2-7; 7 nucleotides align to TRBD1. Germline lookup yields CDR1 SGHAT and CDR2 FQDESV (reference sequence). J was trimmed by 0 bases and V by 5 bases; bases with no gene match: 7. This CDR3 is built from 15 residues. This CDR3 is CASSIPGTASYEQYF. The CDR3 bases are TGTGCCAGCAGCATCCCCGGGACAGCCTCCTACGAGCAGTACTTC.

This chain joins TRBV12-3 or TRBV12-4 and TRBJ1-1, with D unresolved. This CDR3 is built from 14 residues. V dropped 3 bases and J dropped 1 base, with 9 bases sitting between them. CDR3 residues: CASSFLAGNTEAFF. DNA of the CDR3: TGTGCCAGCAGTTTTCTGGCAGGGAACACTGAAGCTTTCTTT.

This clonotype was recorded at least ten times. The chain uses TRBV12-3 or TRBV12-4 and TRBJ1-5; 10 nucleotides match TRBD1. The CDR3 has 15 amino acids. The ends lost 6 bases at V and 6 bases at J; junction bases unmatched: 8. The DNA for the CDR3 is TGTGCCAGCAGGACCGGGACAGGGGCGGGTCAGCCCCAGCATTTT. Encoded protein: CASRTGTGAGQPQHF.

This sequence joins TRBV14 and TRBJ2-6, with D possibly being TRBD1 (6 bases). CDR1 is SGHDN and CDR2 is FVKESK in the germline V gene. This CDR3 comprises 16 residues. Trimming removed 4 bases from V and 2 bases from J, with 12 bases in between. CDR3 amino acids: CASSPGAWAGANVLTF. CDR3 sequence (DNA): TGTGCCAGCAGCCCAGGGGCGTGGGCTGGGGCCAACGTCCTGACTTTC.

The rearrangement links TRBV20-1 to TRBJ2-5; D unresolved. This CDR3 has 14 residues. Trimming removed 3 bases at V and 0 bases at J, with 11 bases between. Germline CDR1 and CDR2: DFQATT and SNEGSKA (reference sequence). The CDR3 region is CSARGLRYQETQYF. In DNA, the CDR3 is TGCAGTGCTAGGGGCCTCAGGTACCAAGAGACCCAGTACTTC.

This clonotype was detected only a few times. The chain recombines TRBV12-1 with TRBJ1-2; the DNA was not used to check the table's D call, TRBD1. TRBV12-1 represents a pseudogene. This CDR3 has 18 amino acids. Here the CDR3 reads CASSFLIGTWNWDYGYTF. CDR3 sequence (DNA): TGTGCCAGCAGCTTTCTAATCGGGACATGGAATTGGGACTATGGCTACACCTTC.

The rearrangement joins TRBV20-1 to TRBJ1-5, with unresolved D. The germline gives CDR1 DFQATT, CDR2 SNEGSKA (reference sequence). The CDR3 runs 14 residues. The germline V and J ends were trimmed by 6 bases and 3 bases, with 15 bases remaining between them. CDR3 DNA: TGCAGTGCCCGAAGTGGGCACAACAATCAGCCCCAGCATTTT. Encoded protein: CSARSGHNNQPQHF.

This clonotype was observed a few times. The gene calls are TRBV20-1 and TRBJ2-6, with 11 bases identical to TRBD1. J gave up 2 bases and V 0 bases, and 21 bases lay outside the gene matches. Germline loops: CDR1 DFQATT, CDR2 SNEGSKA (reference sequence). CDR3 size: 23 residues. The CDR3 bases are TGCAGTGCTAGAGAACACATTACGATTCACCGGGACAGGGGGGTAACTGGGGCCAACGTCCTGACTTTC. This sequence encodes CSAREHITIHRDRGVTGANVLTF.

On this clonotype: This may arise from a read error, as a much more abundant clone is one base away. This sequence joins TRBV20-1 and TRBJ2-7; D not resolved. Germline assignment: CDR1 DFQATT and CDR2 SNEGSKA (reference sequence). V lost 6 bases and J 6 bases, leaving 12 bases between the germline ends. This CDR3 has 11 residues. CDR3 protein: CSALMASEQYF. The CDR3 region has the DNA TGCAGTGCCTTAATGGCGAGCGAGCAGTACTTC.

The chain uses TRBV28 and TRBJ2-5, with TRBD1 as a possible D gene (5 bases). The CDR3 totals 11 residues. The germline V gene encodes CDR1 MDHEN and CDR2 SYDVKM. With 6 bases removed from V and 7 bases from J, the gap between germline ends came to 9 bases. The CDR3 loop is CASRLQGTQYF. Written as DNA, the CDR3 is TGTGCCAGCAGACTCCAGGGGACCCAGTACTTC.

This CDR3 reads CASTLGPGRVNQPQHF. CDR3 coding DNA: TGTGCCAGTACCCTAGGACCCGGGAGGGTCAATCAGCCCCAGCATTTT. The V call is TRBV19, the J call TRBJ1-5, with unresolved D. V was cut by 7 bases and J by 3 bases, with 19 bases left in between. This CDR3 is built from 16 residues. Germline V CDR1 and CDR2: LNHDA, SQIVND (reference sequence).

The chain carries TRBV2 and TRBJ1-5, with D hard to call. The germline V gene has CDR1 SNHLY and CDR2 FYNNEI. CDR3 size: 15 residues. With 0 bases removed from V and 0 bases from J, the gap between germline ends came to 6 bases. CDR3 loop: CASSEAWGSNQPQHF. The CDR3 nucleotides are TGTGCCAGCAGTGAAGCTTGGGGTAGCAATCAGCCCCAGCATTTT.

There are many counts of this clonotype. The CDR3 here is CASSSSTGTDTQYF. The DNA of the CDR3 is TGTGCCAGCAGCTCGTCGACAGGCACAGATACGCAGTATTTT. The rearrangement joins TRBV7-3 to TRBJ2-3, with D possibly matching TRBD1 (5 bases). From germline, CDR1 is SGHTA and CDR2 FQGTGA. The CDR3 extends over 14 amino acids. The ends were cut back, 4 bases at V and 1 base at J, with 9 bases in the middle.

This sequence joins TRBV20-1 and TRBJ1-5; 10 bases fit TRBD1. The CDR3 totals 15 residues. Trimming took 0 bases from V and 7 from J; bases not matched to a gene: 6. Germline CDR1 and CDR2: DFQATT and SNEGSKA (reference sequence). In DNA, the CDR3 is TGCAGTGCTAGAGATCTAGGACAGGGGGTCCAGCCCCAGCATTTT. This codes for CSARDLGQGVQPQHF.

V gene TRBV7-9 combines with J gene TRBJ1-1; TRBD1 aligns across 8 bases. CDR1 and CDR2 (germline): SEHNR, FQNEAQ (reference sequence). This CDR3 comprises 13 residues. After removal of 5 bases from V and 11 bases from J, the junction contained 10 bases not matched to a gene. The CDR3 protein is CASSLLQGARAFF. The DNA of the CDR3 is TGTGCCAGCAGCCTTCTTCAGGGGGCTCGCGCTTTCTTT.

V and J are TRBV7-8 and TRBJ1-4; D is unclear. With 5 bases removed from V and 9 bases from J, the gap between germline ends came to 19 bases. The CDR3 length is 15 residues. Germline V gives CDR1 SGHVS, CDR2 FQNEAQ. The CDR3 reads CASSPTFSQSKKLFF. CDR3 in DNA: TGTGCCAGCAGCCCGACCTTCTCCCAGAGTAAAAAACTGTTTTTT.

This clonotype has just a few counts. This chain uses TRBV4-1 with TRBJ2-1; 11 positions agree with TRBD2. This CDR3 comprises 17 residues. With V trimmed by 8 bases and J by 7 bases, 16 bases remained unmatched. Looked up from germline, CDR1 is MGHRA and CDR2 is YSYEKL. The CDR3 DNA reads as TGCGCCAGCGGCCCGGGCAGGACTAGCGGGCCCAGGAATGAGCAGTTCTTC. Protein product: CASGPGRTSGPRNEQFF.

The chain joins TRBV7-2 to TRBJ2-1; D is unclear. CDR1 is SGHTA and CDR2 is FQGNSA in the germline V gene. The CDR3 runs to 14 residues. Trimming shortened V by 0 bases and J by 5 bases, and 8 bases separated the two germline ends. The CDR3 coding sequence is TGTGCCAGCAGCTTAGCGTCTAGACACAATGAGCAGTTCTTC. Its protein is CASSLASRHNEQFF. The full variable domain, with the rest looked up from reference TRBV7-2 and TRBJ2-1, is GAGVSQSPSNKVTEKGKDVELRCDPISGHTALYWYRQSLGQGLEFLIYFQGNSAPDKSGLPSDRFSAERTGGSVSTLTIQRTQQEDSAVYLCASSLASRHNEQFFGPGTRLTVL.

This clonotype was counted many times. The chain has TRBV7-9 and TRBJ2-4, with D possibly being TRBD2 (6 bases). Germline CDR1 reads SEHNR; CDR2 reads FQNEAQ (reference sequence). Trimming stripped 5 bases from V and 8 bases from J, with 16 bases between. The CDR3 loop spans 14 amino acids. The DNA for the CDR3 is TGTGCCAGCAGCCCCCCAGGTGGAGGGGACATTCAGTACTTC. Amino acid sequence: CASSPPGGGDIQYF. Filled out from reference TRBV7-9 and TRBJ2-4, the complete variable domain reads DTGVSQNPRHKITKRGQNVTFRCDPISEHNRLYWYRQTLGQGPEFLTYFQNEAQLEKSRLLSDRFSAERPKGSFSTLEIQRTEQGDSAMYLCASSPPGGGDIQYFGAGTRLSVL.